This is a list of T cell receptor beta chains from one sample in a study of blood T cells in healthy people across ages. TCRdb re-analysed the 5' RACE reads in MiXCR, keeping a single row per CDR3 protein. Here the sample spans about 930,000 distinct CDR3 sequences, under 35% being singletons. This sample was also put to use in a study of T cells of mothers and their children.

The sequenced sample consisted of blood. The origin of the receptors is a middle-aged woman in good health. CDR3s include the opening cysteine and the closing phenylalanine or tryptophan. A D gene is named only where the DNA matches it firmly. Clone size is stated in some rows and not others, as once, few, many or a class when expanded.

V gene	J gene	clone size	D gene	CDR3 DNA	CDR3 protein
TRBV7-2	TRBJ2-4	.	.	TGTGCCAGCAGCTTAGGACCACCCTACAATGAGCAGTACTTC	CASSLGPPYNEQYF
TRBV27	TRBJ1-1	few	.	TGTGCCAGCAGGTCAGGATGGGGGACTGAAGCTTTCTTT	CASRSGWGTEAFF
TRBV7-2	TRBJ2-2	few	.	TGTGCCAGCAGCTCGTGGGGTCCCAACACCGGGGAGCTGTTTTTT	CASSSWGPNTGELFF
TRBV28	TRBJ2-6	.	TRBD1	TGTGCCAGCAGACCTCGACAGGGGGCGAAAGGGGCCAACGTCCTGACTTTC	CASRPRQGAKGANVLTF
TRBV24-1	TRBJ1-5	.	.	TGTGCCACCAGTGATCCCCGTGAGGAGTACAATCAGCCCCAGCATTTT	CATSDPREEYNQPQHF
TRBV12-3/TRBV12-4	TRBJ1-2	many	.	TGTGCCAGCAGTTTAATGGGACCGCCAAACTATGGCTACACCTTC	CASSLMGPPNYGYTF
TRBV4-1	TRBJ2-3	few	TRBD1	TGCGCCAGCAGCCAGGCGGGGACAGGGAGAAGAGATACGCAGTATTTT	CASSQAGTGRRDTQYF
TRBV12-3/TRBV12-4	TRBJ2-1	.	TRBD2	TGTGCCAGCAGTTCGCGGGGGGGCCAATGGGTGAGCTCCTGCAATGAGCAGTTCTTC	CASSSRGGQWVSSCNEQFF
TRBV20-1	TRBJ1-5	.	.	TGCAGTGCTGAGGACAGTAGCAATCAGCCCCAGCATTTT	CSAEDSSNQPQHF
TRBV5-1	TRBJ2-5	.	.	TGCGCCAGCAGCTTGCAAACAGGGAGGAAGACCCAGTACTTC	CASSLQTGRKTQYF
TRBV28	TRBJ1-5	few	.	TGTGCCAGCAGCGAGGCCAGGTCCGGTCAGCCCCAGCATTTT	CASSEARSGQPQHF
TRBV29-1	TRBJ2-1	many	.	TGCAGCGTTGAAGGCAGGGCCTCCTACAATGAGCAGTTCTTC	CSVEGRASYNEQFF
TRBV7-9	TRBJ1-4	few	TRBD1	TGTGCGACGGGGACAGGGGATGAAAAACTGTTTTTT	CATGTGDEKLFF
TRBV11-1	TRBJ2-2	few	.	TGTGCCAGCAGCCAGTTGGGGGGTCGGCGTCCCGGGGAGCTGTTTTTT	CASSQLGGRRPGELFF
TRBV7-2	TRBJ2-1	.	TRBD2	TGTGCCAGCAGCTCGCTAGCGGGGGGGGACTACAATGAGCAGTTCTTC	CASSSLAGGDYNEQFF
TRBV6-5	TRBJ2-1	few	.	TGTGCCAGCAGTTACCGGGGGGCGCTTAGGAATGAGCAGTTCTTC	CASSYRGALRNEQFF
TRBV7-3	TRBJ1-1	few	.	TGTGCCAGCAGCTTAATGGGTGGGCAAGAAGCTTTCTTT	CASSLMGGQEAFF
TRBV5-1	TRBJ2-3	few	.	TGCGCCAGCAGCTTGGCCAGGGGGGGGTCAGATACGCAGTATTTT	CASSLARGGSDTQYF
TRBV20-1	TRBJ1-6	.	.	TGCAGTGCTAGAGGGGGGGAAACCAGGACCTCATCAACCACTTGGAGCTCCTATAATTCACCCCTCCACTTT	CSARGGETRTSSTTWSSYNSPLHF
TRBV28	TRBJ2-2	.	.	TGTGCCAGCACCCCTGGGGGCCCCAACACCGGGGAGCTGTTTTTT	CASTPGGPNTGELFF
TRBV7-9	TRBJ2-1	many	.	TGTGCCAGCACCCTAACGGGGGCCTTCAATGAGCAGTTCTTC	CASTLTGAFNEQFF
TRBV5-1	TRBJ2-7	.	.	TGCGCCAGCAGCTACAAGACAGGAGCCTACGAGCAGTACTTC	CASSYKTGAYEQYF
TRBV25-1	TRBJ1-1	.	.	TGTGCCAGCAGGCCCGGGACGATGAGCACTGAAGCTTTCTTT	CASRPGTMSTEAFF
TRBV6-2/TRBV6-3	TRBJ2-1	few	.	TGTGCCAGCAGTTACAGCGGCAGCAATGAGCAGTTCTTC	CASSYSGSNEQFF
TRBV7-3	TRBJ2-1	many	.	TGTGCCAGCACCCTAACTACAGTCAATGAGCAGTTCTTC	CASTLTTVNEQFF
TRBV2	TRBJ2-3	few	TRBD2	TGTGCCAGCAACCGACTAGCGGGGGGCGGAGATACGCAGTATTTT	CASNRLAGGGDTQYF
TRBV4-3	TRBJ2-7	few	.	TGCGCCAGCAGCCAAGTCTGGTCGGGGGCGCGGGAGCAGTACTTC	CASSQVWSGAREQYF
TRBV2	TRBJ1-2	many	.	TGTGCCAGCAGTGACCCTAGGACAGCCTATGGCTACACCTTC	CASSDPRTAYGYTF
TRBV10-2	TRBJ2-5	.	TRBD2	TGCGCCAGCAGTGAGTTTACGGGGGGGCAAGAGACCCAGTACTTC	CASSEFTGGQETQYF
TRBV12-3/TRBV12-4	TRBJ1-1	.	.	TGTGCCAGCAGCCACATTAGGGCCCGGGACACTGAAGCTTTCTTT	CASSHIRARDTEAFF
TRBV5-1	TRBJ1-5	.	TRBD1	TGCGCCAGCAGGGGACAGGACGATCAGCCCCAGCATTTT	CASRGQDDQPQHF
TRBV21-1	TRBJ2-7	few	.	TGTGCCAGCAGCTCCCCGGGACGGACCCCCTACGAGCAGTACTTC	CASSSPGRTPYEQYF
TRBV7-9	TRBJ2-7	many	.	TGTGCCAGCGGGAAGGGCAGCTCCTACGAGCAGTACTTC	CASGKGSSYEQYF
TRBV28	TRBJ2-2	few	.	TGTGCCAGCAGTTTGGGCACGACCGGGGAGCTGTTTTTT	CASSLGTTGELFF
TRBV12-3/TRBV12-4	TRBJ1-1	.	.	TGTGCCAGCAGTCAGACACAGAACACTGAAGCTTTCTTT	CASSQTQNTEAFF
TRBV7-9	TRBJ2-4	many	TRBD2	TGTGCCAGCAGTCCCACGGGGGGGTCTCAGTACTTC	CASSPTGGSQYF